Detailed here is one T cell receptor beta chain. V was trimmed by 8 bases and J by 3 bases, leaving 7 bases between them. Germline CDR1 and CDR2: SNHLY and FYNNEI. There are 11 residues in the CDR3. Starting from genomic DNA, TCR beta CDR3 was amplified through two-round multiplex PCR. Initially, in first-round PCR, primers specific to each TRBV and TRBJ gene were used. Via MiXCR, TCRdb re-called the multiplex PCR reads, giving one row per CDR3 protein. The sample has 30,000 to 40,000 distinct CDR3 sequences, roughly a third seen once. The sample comes from a study of prognosis after radiotherapy for stage I lung cancer.

The sequenced sample was PBMCs, obtained before or after stereotactic body radiation therapy (not recorded which). The chain couples TRBV2 to TRBJ2-5; D is uncertain. This sequence originates from a donor at least 50 years old with non-small cell lung cancer. CDR3 sequence (DNA): TGTGCCAGCGGGTTCGAAGAGACCCAGTACTTC. Translated: CASGFEETQYF.